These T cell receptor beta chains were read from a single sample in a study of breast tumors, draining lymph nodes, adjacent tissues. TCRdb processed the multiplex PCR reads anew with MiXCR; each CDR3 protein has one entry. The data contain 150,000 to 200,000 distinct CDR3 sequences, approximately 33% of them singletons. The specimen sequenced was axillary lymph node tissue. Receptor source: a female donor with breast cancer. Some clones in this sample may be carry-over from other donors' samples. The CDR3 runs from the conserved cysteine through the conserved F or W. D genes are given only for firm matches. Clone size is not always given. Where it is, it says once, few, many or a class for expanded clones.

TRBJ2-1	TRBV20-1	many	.	CSASEVGGQFF	TGCAGTGCCTCCGAAGTCGGCGGGCAGTTCTTC
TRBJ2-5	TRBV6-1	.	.	CASSQAGKETQYF	TGTGCCAGCAGTCAAGCAGGAAAAGAGACCCAGTACTTC
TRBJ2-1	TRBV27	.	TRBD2	CASSFRRGGHNEQFF	TGTGCCAGCAGTTTTCGGCGGGGGGGCCACAATGAGCAGTTCTTC
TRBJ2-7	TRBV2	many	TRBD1	CATRGRRYEQYF	TGTGCCACCAGGGGGCGTCGGTACGAGCAGTACTTC
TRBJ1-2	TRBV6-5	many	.	CASSYGQIYGYTF	TGTGCCAGCAGTTACGGGCAGATCTATGGCTACACCTTC
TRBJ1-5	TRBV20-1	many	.	CSAAWGVETLFSGNQPQHF	TGCAGTGCTGCCTGGGGGGTTGAGACTCTATTTAGTGGCAATCAGCCCCAGCATTTT
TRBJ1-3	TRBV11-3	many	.	CASSLETSSGNTIYF	TGTGCCAGCAGCTTGGAGACCTCCTCTGGAAACACCATATATTTT
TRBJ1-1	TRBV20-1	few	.	CSARSLDRNTEAFF	TGCAGTGCTAGATCACTCGACAGGAACACTGAAGCTTTCTTT
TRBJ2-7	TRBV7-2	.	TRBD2	CASSLKGRGLASHEQYF	TGTGCCAGCAGCTTAAAGGGCAGGGGACTAGCGTCCCACGAGCAGTACTTC
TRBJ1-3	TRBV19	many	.	CASSHDRSSGNTIYF	TGTGCCAGTAGCCACGACAGGAGCTCTGGAAACACCATATATTTT
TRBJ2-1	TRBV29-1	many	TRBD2	CSVEKGTSGYNEQFF	TGCAGCGTTGAAAAGGGGACTAGCGGATACAATGAGCAGTTCTTC
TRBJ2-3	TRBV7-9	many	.	CASSLGVGLLVEYF	TGTGCCAGCAGCTTAGGGGTCGGGCTCCTAGTCGAGTATTTT
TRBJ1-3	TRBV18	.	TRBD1	CASSHLTGGSGNTIYF	TGTGCCAGCTCACACCTGACAGGGGGCTCTGGAAACACCATATATTTT
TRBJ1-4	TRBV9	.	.	CASSPGLFF	TGTGCCAGCAGCCCTGGACTGTTTTTT
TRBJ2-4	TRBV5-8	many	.	CASSDPPGGIQYF	TGTGCCAGCAGCGATCCACCCGGGGGCATTCAGTACTTC
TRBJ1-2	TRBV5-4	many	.	CASNRGQGPDGYTF	TGTGCCAGCAACCGAGGTCAGGGCCCCGATGGCTACACCTTC
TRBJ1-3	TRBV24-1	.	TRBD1	CATSDGQGAGNTIYF	TGTGCCACCAGTGATGGACAGGGTGCTGGAAACACCATATATTTT
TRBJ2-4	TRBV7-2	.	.	CASSLGDGPFQYF	TGTGCCAGCAGCTTAGGGGACGGACCTTTTCAGTACTTC
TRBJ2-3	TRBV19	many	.	CASSKETDTQYF	TGTGCCAGTAGTAAGGAGACAGATACGCAGTATTTT
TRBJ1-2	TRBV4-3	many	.	CASSQDRSYGYTF	TGCGCCAGCAGCCAAGATCGGTCCTATGGCTACACCTTC
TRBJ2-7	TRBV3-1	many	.	CASSQDLGKGYEQYF	TGTGCCAGCAGCCAAGATCTTGGGAAGGGCTACGAGCAGTACTTC
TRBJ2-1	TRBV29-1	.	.	CSVAAGNGGEQFF	TGCAGCGTTGCGGCGGGGAATGGGGGCGAGCAGTTCTTC
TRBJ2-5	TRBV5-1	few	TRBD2	CASSLGGRETQYF	TGCGCCAGCAGCTTGGGCGGGAGAGAGACCCAGTACTTC
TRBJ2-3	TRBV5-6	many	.	CASSPAPGADTQYF	TGTGCCAGCAGCCCGGCTCCGGGGGCAGATACGCAGTATTTT
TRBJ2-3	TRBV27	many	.	CASSRSPAGSTDTQYF	TGTGCCAGCAGTCGTTCCCCTGCGGGGAGCACAGATACGCAGTATTTT
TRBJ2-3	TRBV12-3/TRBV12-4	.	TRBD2	CASSLAGVLVAGKYF	TGTGCCAGCAGTTTAGCAGGTGTTTTGGTAGCGGGAAAGTATTTT
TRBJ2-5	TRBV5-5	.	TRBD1	CASRLVGTGGKETQYF	TGTGCCAGCAGACTAGTCGGGACAGGGGGCAAAGAGACCCAGTACTTC
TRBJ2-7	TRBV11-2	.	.	CASRTRLVGARTEQYF	TGTGCCAGCCGCACACGTCTAGTGGGCGCTAGGACTGAGCAGTACTTC
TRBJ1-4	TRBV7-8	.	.	CASSPETREKLFF	TGTGCCAGCAGCCCAGAGACCCGGGAAAAACTGTTTTTT
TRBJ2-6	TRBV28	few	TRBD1	CASSFFGTGGSGANVLTF	TGTGCCAGCAGTTTTTTCGGGACAGGAGGTTCTGGGGCCAACGTCCTGACTTTC
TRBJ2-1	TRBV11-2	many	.	CASSPTMYEQFF	TGTGCCAGCAGCCCCACTATGTATGAGCAGTTCTTC
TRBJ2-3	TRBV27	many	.	CASSLSADPWAQYF	TGTGCCAGCAGTTTATCGGCAGACCCTTGGGCGCAGTATTTT
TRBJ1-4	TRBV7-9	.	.	CASSLVGTNEKLFF	TGTGCCAGCAGCTTAGTGGGCACTAATGAAAAACTGTTTTTT
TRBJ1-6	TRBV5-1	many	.	CASRDPGGETSYNSPLHF	TGCGCCAGCAGGGATCCGGGCGGGGAGACTTCCTATAATTCACCCCTCCACTTT
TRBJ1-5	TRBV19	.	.	CASSATSGGIETQHF	TGTGCCAGTAGTGCGACTAGCGGGGGGATAGAGACCCAGCATTTT
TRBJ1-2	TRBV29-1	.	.	CSARRGADGYTF	TGCAGCGCCCGGCGGGGGGCGGATGGCTACACCTTC
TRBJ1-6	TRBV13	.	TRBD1	CASILAGQRALNSPLHF	TGTGCCAGCATTCTAGCGGGACAGAGGGCCCTTAATTCACCCCTCCACTTT
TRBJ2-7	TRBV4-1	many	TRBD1	CASSPLIRQGAKDEQYF	TGCGCCAGCAGCCCTCTCATCAGACAGGGGGCAAAAGACGAGCAGTACTTC
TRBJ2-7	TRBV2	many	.	CASSAQGRNEQYF	TGTGCCAGCAGTGCGCAGGGGCGGAACGAGCAGTACTTC
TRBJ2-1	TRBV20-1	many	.	CSARGGSAKENEQFF	TGCAGTGCTAGAGGTGGTAGCGCCAAAGAAAATGAGCAGTTCTTC
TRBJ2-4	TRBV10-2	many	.	CASSERPERSTKNIQYF	TGCGCCAGCAGTGAGCGCCCCGAGCGCAGTACCAAAAACATTCAGTACTTC
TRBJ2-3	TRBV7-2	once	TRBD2	CASKPERRGNGVAGLNTDTQYF	TGTGCCAGCAAGCCGGAGAGACGGGGAAACGGGGTAGCGGGACTCAACACAGATACGCAGTATTTT
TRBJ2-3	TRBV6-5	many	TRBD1	CASSYAGTGGADTQYF	TGTGCCAGCAGTTATGCCGGGACAGGGGGCGCAGATACGCAGTATTTT
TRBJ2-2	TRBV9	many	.	CASSVAFPSGELFF	TGTGCCAGCAGCGTAGCCTTTCCGTCCGGGGAGCTGTTTTTT
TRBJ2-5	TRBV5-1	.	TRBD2	CASRFGTTQDTQYF	TGCGCCAGCAGATTCGGGACTACTCAAGACACCCAGTACTTC
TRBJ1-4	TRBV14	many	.	CASSQGILSNEKLFF	TGTGCCAGCAGCCAAGGGATATTGAGTAATGAAAAACTGTTTTTT
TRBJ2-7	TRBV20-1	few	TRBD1	CSAGGPGQGAGQYF	TGCAGTGCTGGGGGACCGGGACAGGGCGCTGGGCAGTACTTC
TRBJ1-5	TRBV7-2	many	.	CASSLDSATYQPQHF	TGTGCCAGCAGCCTCGACAGTGCCACTTATCAGCCCCAGCATTTT
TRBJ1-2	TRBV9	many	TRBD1	CASSAQQGYGYTF	TGTGCCAGCAGCGCGCAACAGGGGTACGGCTACACCTTC
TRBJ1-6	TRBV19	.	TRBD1	CASSLSDRGNSPLHF	TGTGCCAGTAGTTTATCGGACAGGGGTAATTCGCCCCTCCACTTT
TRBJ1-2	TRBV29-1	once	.	CSVVGGYGYTF	TGCAGCGTTGTTGGGGGCTATGGCTACACCTTC
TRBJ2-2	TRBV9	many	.	CASSWAGTGELFF	TGTGCCAGCAGCTGGGCGGGAACCGGGGAGCTGTTTTTT
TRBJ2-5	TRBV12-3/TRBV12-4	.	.	CASSLMTGLETQYF	TGTGCCAGCAGTCTAATGACAGGACTGGAGACCCAGTACTTC
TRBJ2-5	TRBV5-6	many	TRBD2	CASSFKSIAGGRETQYF	TGTGCCAGCAGCTTTAAGTCAATAGCGGGGGGGCGGGAGACCCAGTACTTC
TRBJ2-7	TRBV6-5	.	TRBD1	CASSPVAGGDYEQYF	TGTGCCAGCAGTCCTGTGGCAGGGGGCGACTACGAGCAGTACTTC
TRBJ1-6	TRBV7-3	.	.	CASSEGGGSNPPLHF	TGTGCCAGCAGTGAGGGGGGGGGCTCGAACCCCCCCCTCCACTTT
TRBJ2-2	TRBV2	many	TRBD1	CASSTPSRVGQGRPGELFF	TGTGCCAGCAGTACCCCCTCCCGGGTAGGACAGGGTAGACCCGGGGAGCTGTTTTTT
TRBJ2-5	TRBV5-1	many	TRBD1	CASRLPGTGKETQYF	TGCGCCAGCCGCCTCCCGGGGACAGGGAAAGAGACCCAGTACTTC